These T cell receptor beta chains were read from a single sample in a study of cytomegalovirus exposure and HLA in healthy donors. Sequenced by immunoSEQ multiplex PCR; TCRdb stores in-frame clones only, minus some. The sample carries some 110,000 clones, about 60% recorded once. Sequencing input: PBMCs. Receptors were obtained from a woman in her twenties or thirties in good health and CMV-seronegative. Both conserved end residues are part of each CDR3. Fields, in order: D gene, clone size, J gene, V gene, CDR3 DNA, CDR3 protein. A D gene is named only where the DNA matches it firmly. Size values are once, few and many counts, or a class for expanded clones, and some rows have none.

NA NA TRBJ1-5 TRBV2 TGTGCCAGCAGGGGGGGGAGGGAGCCCCAGCATTTT CASRGGREPQHF
TRBD2 NA TRBJ2-3 TRBV6-1 TGTGCCAGCAGTCCCCCTTACGGGAGGATCGATACGCAGTATTTT CASSPPYGRIDTQYF
TRBD1 few TRBJ2-7 TRBV6-6 TGTGCCAGCAGGCCGGGACAGGGTTACGAGCAGTACTTC CASRPGQGYEQYF
NA few TRBJ1-5 TRBV2 TGTGCCAGCAGTTATGACAGTAGCAATCAGCCCCAGCATTTT CASSYDSSNQPQHF
TRBD1 few TRBJ1-1 TRBV28 TGTGCCAGCAGTCAAGCGGGACAGGGAAACACTGAAGCTTTCTTT CASSQAGQGNTEAFF
NA NA TRBJ1-2 TRBV21-1 TGTGCCAGCCCGGTTCGGAGGGGAAACTATGGCTACACCTTC CASPVRRGNYGYTF
NA few TRBJ2-3 TRBV29-1 TGCAGCGTTGCAGGGGGCACAGATACGCAGTATTTT CSVAGGTDTQYF
TRBD1 NA TRBJ2-3 TRBV7-2 TGTGCCAGCAGCTTATATGGAGGACAGGGGACAGATACGCAGTATTTT CASSLYGGQGTDTQYF
NA once TRBJ1-1 TRBV19 TGTGCCAGTAGTAAGGACGGCCAGAGGGCTGAAGCTTTCTTT CASSKDGQRAEAFF
NA NA TRBJ1-5 TRBV19 TGTGCCAGTAGTATTTTAGGGGGGGGAGTTGATCAGCCCCAGCATTTT CASSILGGGVDQPQHF
NA NA TRBJ2-2 TRBV4-1 TGCGCCAGCAGCCAAGTAATGCAGAGGGGGAGCACCGGGGAGCTGTTTTTT CASSQVMQRGSTGELFF
NA once TRBJ2-5 TRBV10-3 TGTGCCATCAGTGAGTCCGCAGGTCAAGAGACCCAGTACTTC CAISESAGQETQYF
TRBD1 NA TRBJ1-5 TRBV7-2 TGTGCCAGCAGCTTGACAGGGGGTCAGCCCCAGCATTTT CASSLTGGQPQHF
NA few TRBJ2-3 TRBV30 TGTGCCTGGAGTCCGGGACAAAGCACAGATACGCAGTATTTT CAWSPGQSTDTQYF
NA NA TRBJ2-1 TRBV19 TGTGCCACACTCAGGGGCGGGAGCTCCTACAATGAGCAGTTCTTC CATLRGGSSYNEQFF
NA NA TRBJ2-7 TRBV7-3 TGTGCCAGCAGCCCCGGAGGCCTTCCCTACGAGCAGTACTTC CASSPGGLPYEQYF
TRBD1 NA TRBJ2-1 TRBV28 TGTGCCAGTCTGAAGGGACAGAGATACAATGAGCAGTTCTTC CASLKGQRYNEQFF
NA NA TRBJ2-7 TRBV5-4 TGTGCCAGCAGCTTGAATAGCGGCCGTTACGAGCAGTACTTC CASSLNSGRYEQYF
TRBD2 NA TRBJ2-1 TRBV5-1 TGCGCCAGCAGCTTGGCCTTAGGGGCGGGAGGGCCTGTTGAGCAGTTCTTC CASSLALGAGGPVEQFF
TRBD1 NA TRBJ2-1 TRBV9 TGTGCCAGCAGCGTACGGGGGACAGGGCCTGACAATGAGCAGTTCTTC CASSVRGTGPDNEQFF
TRBD1 NA TRBJ1-1 TRBV7-9 TGTGCCAGCAGGGCAGGGGGTCCGCTTGAAGCTTTCTTT CASRAGGPLEAFF
TRBD1 NA TRBJ2-7 TRBV5-1 TGCGCCAGCTTCCGGGACAGCTCCTACGAGCAGTACTTC CASFRDSSYEQYF
NA NA TRBJ1-3 TRBV27 TGTGCCAGCAGTTTCGACAGGACTGGAAACACCATATATTTT CASSFDRTGNTIYF
NA NA TRBJ2-2 TRBV2 TGTGCCAGCAATATTAAAGGGGACACCGGGGAGCTGTTTTTT CASNIKGDTGELFF
TRBD2 few TRBJ2-2 TRBV5-1 TGCGCCAGCAGCTTGGGGGGGACTACCCCGGAGCTGTTTTTT CASSLGGTTPELFF
TRBD1 NA TRBJ2-7 TRBV5-1 TGCGCCAGCAGTTGGGACAGGAGCTCCTACGAGCAGTACTTC CASSWDRSSYEQYF
TRBD2 NA TRBJ2-5 TRBV7-3 TGTGCCAGCGGCCGCAGGGAGGGCGAGACCCAGTACTTC CASGRREGETQYF
NA once TRBJ1-1 TRBV10-3 TGTGCCGCCGCCCCGAGAAACACTGAAGCTTTCTTT CAAAPRNTEAFF
TRBD2 NA TRBJ2-1 TRBV9 TGTGCCAGCAGCGTAGGGGGGACTAGCGGGAGATACAATGAGCAGTTCTTC CASSVGGTSGRYNEQFF
TRBD2 NA TRBJ2-3 TRBV15 TGTGCCACCAGCCGTAGGACTAGCGGGAGTTTCGATACGCAGTATTTT CATSRRTSGSFDTQYF
TRBD1 NA TRBJ1-1 TRBV6-1 TGTGCCAGCAGTCGGACAGGAGGCATGAACACTGAAGCTTTCTTT CASSRTGGMNTEAFF
NA NA TRBJ1-6 TRBV6-1 TGTGCCAGCAGTGAAGCGAAGGACTCTTCACCCCTCCACTTT CASSEAKDSSPLHF
NA NA TRBJ2-5 TRBV6-5 TGTGCCAGCAGTTACTCCCCTCCACAAACTAAAGAGACCCAGTACTTC CASSYSPPQTKETQYF
NA few TRBJ2-2 TRBV5-3 TGTGCCAGAAGCTTCCACCGAGAAGGTACAGGGATCGACACCGGGGAGCTGTTTTTT CARSFHREGTGIDTGELFF
TRBD1 NA TRBJ1-4 TRBV27 TGTGCCAGCAGATCGCAGGGGGCTAATGAAAAACTGTTTTTT CASRSQGANEKLFF
NA few TRBJ1-1 TRBV9 TGTGCCAGCAGCGGGACAGATTTAGAAGCTTTCTTT CASSGTDLEAFF
TRBD1 NA TRBJ1-3 TRBV9 TGTGCCAGCAGTGCGGACAGGCCTGGAAACACCATATACTTT CASSADRPGNTIYF
NA NA TRBJ1-1 TRBV7-2 TGTGCCAGCAGCTTAGGCAGGCACAACACTGAAGCTTTCTTT CASSLGRHNTEAFF
NA NA TRBJ2-7 TRBV27 TGTGCCAGCAGTTCCCCAGGGCCATACGAGCAGTACTTC CASSSPGPYEQYF
NA few TRBJ2-1 TRBV5-6 TGTGCCAGCAGCTCCAATCCGGAGATCAATGAGCAGTTCTTC CASSSNPEINEQFF
NA NA TRBJ1-2 TRBV27 TGTGCCAGCAGTGGCCAGGACTATGGCTACACCTTC CASSGQDYGYTF
NA NA TRBJ1-6 TRBV4-1 TGCGCCAGCAGCCAAGTTGCCAGAGAGCGGGATTCACCCCTCCACTTT CASSQVARERDSPLHF
TRBD1 NA TRBJ1-1 TRBV4-3 TGCGCCAGCAGCCGAGGGACAGCTATCTACACTGAAGCTTTCTTT CASSRGTAIYTEAFF
NA NA TRBJ1-2 TRBV7-9 TGTGCCAGCAGCTTAGGAGAATTTAACTATGGCTACACCTTC CASSLGEFNYGYTF
NA few TRBJ2-5 TRBV4-3 TGCGCCAGCAGCCAAGAACCCAGCGGGGAGACCCAGTACTTC CASSQEPSGETQYF
NA NA TRBJ2-7 TRBV30 TGTGCCTGGAGTGTAGAGTTCCTCTACGAGCAGTACTTC CAWSVEFLYEQYF
NA NA TRBJ1-3 TRBV4-1 TGCGCCAGCAGCCCCCAAGTACGGGGGTTTGGTGGAAACACCATATATTTT CASSPQVRGFGGNTIYF
NA NA TRBJ2-2 TRBV2 TGTGCCAGCCCCAGGGGCGCAGAAAACACCGGGGAGCTGTTTTTT CASPRGAENTGELFF
NA NA TRBJ1-1 TRBV27 TGTGCCAGCAGTTTGACAGTGAACACTGAAGCTTTCTTT CASSLTVNTEAFF
TRBD2 NA TRBJ2-2 TRBV7-6 TGTGCCAGCAGCTTATTTACTAGCGGGAACACCGGGGAGCTGTTTTTT CASSLFTSGNTGELFF
TRBD1 NA TRBJ2-5 TRBV6-6 TGTGCCAGCAGTTACTCCCTGACAGGGGGCTCAGAGACCCAGTACTTC CASSYSLTGGSETQYF
NA few TRBJ2-1 TRBV20-1 TGCAGTTCGAGACTGATAGCGGAGCAGTTCTTC CSSRLIAEQFF
TRBD2 once TRBJ2-7 TRBV5-1 TGCGCCAGCAGCTTGGGAACTAGCGGGAGTGCCCAGTACCCCTACGAGCAGTACTTC CASSLGTSGSAQYPYEQYF
NA NA TRBJ1-5 TRBV6-5 TGTGCCAGCAGTCTAGGGGGGGTCCAGCCCCAGCATTTT CASSLGGVQPQHF
TRBD1 NA TRBJ1-5 TRBV19 TGTGCCAGTAGTACTCTTCGGACAGGGGTGGGCAATCAGCCCCAGCATTTT CASSTLRTGVGNQPQHF
NA few TRBJ1-1 TRBV6-5 TGTGCCAGCAGTGAAGGGGGACACACTGAAGCTTTCTTT CASSEGGHTEAFF